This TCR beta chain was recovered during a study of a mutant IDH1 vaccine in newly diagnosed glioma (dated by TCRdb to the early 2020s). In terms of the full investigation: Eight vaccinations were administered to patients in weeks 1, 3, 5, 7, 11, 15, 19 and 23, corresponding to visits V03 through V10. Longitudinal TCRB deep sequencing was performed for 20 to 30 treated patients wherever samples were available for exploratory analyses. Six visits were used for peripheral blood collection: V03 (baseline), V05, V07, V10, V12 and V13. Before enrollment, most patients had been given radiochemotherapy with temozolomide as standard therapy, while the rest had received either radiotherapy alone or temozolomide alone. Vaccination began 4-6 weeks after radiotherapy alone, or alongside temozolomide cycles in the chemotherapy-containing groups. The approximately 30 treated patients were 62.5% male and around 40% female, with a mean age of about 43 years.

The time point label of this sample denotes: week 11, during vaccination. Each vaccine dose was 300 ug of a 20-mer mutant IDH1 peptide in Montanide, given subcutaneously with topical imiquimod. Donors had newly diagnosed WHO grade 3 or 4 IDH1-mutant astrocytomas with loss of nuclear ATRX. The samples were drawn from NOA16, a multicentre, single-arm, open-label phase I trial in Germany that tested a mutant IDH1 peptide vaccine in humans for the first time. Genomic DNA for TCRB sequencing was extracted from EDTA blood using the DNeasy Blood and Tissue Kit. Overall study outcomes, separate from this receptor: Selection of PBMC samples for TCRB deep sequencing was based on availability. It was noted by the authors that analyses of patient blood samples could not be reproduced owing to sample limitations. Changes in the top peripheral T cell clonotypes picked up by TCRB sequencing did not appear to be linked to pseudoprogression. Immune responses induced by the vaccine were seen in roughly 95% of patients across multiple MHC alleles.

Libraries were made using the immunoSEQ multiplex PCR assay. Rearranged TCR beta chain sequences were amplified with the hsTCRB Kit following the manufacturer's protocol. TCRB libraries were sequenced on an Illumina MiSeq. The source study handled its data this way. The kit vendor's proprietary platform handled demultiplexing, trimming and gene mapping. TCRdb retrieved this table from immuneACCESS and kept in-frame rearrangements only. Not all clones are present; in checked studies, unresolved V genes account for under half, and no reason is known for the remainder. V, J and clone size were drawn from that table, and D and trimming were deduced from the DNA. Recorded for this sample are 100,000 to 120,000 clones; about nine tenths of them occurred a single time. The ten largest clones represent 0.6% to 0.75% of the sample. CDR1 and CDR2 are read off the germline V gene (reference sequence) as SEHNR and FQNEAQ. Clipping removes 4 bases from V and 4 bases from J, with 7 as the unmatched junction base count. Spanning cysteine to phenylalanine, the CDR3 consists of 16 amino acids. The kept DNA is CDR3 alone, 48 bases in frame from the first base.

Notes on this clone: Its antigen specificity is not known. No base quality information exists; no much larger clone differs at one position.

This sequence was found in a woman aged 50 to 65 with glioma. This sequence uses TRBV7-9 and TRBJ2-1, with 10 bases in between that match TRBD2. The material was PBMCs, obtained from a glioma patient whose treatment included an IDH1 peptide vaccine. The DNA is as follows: TGTGCCAGCAGCTCCCGGACTAGCGGCGGATACAATGAGCAGTTCTTC. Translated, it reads CASSSRTSGGYNEQFF.